The clone carrying this T cell receptor (beta chain) was detected many times. The data were obtained in a study of T cells after yellow fever vaccination. Overall study context: Each low-cell-number fraction was prepared by means of SMART-Seq v4 Ultra Low Input. Study results and limitations: Abundant bulk-population clonotypes could contaminate the FACS-sorted repertoires. Subsequent booster samples again held most clones from primary vaccination (96% CD4, approximately 85% CD8).

5'RACE template switching generated TCR cDNA, adding a universal primer site and UMIs. TCRdb re-derived calls from the 5' RACE reads in MiXCR, one entry per CDR3 protein. The sample holds approximately 26,000 distinct CDR3 sequences, approximately 4.9% seen once. This CDR3 contains 13 residues. From germline, CDR1 is DFQATT and CDR2 SNEGSKA (reference sequence). V lost 4 bases to trimming and J lost 5 bases; unmatched junction nucleotides: 7. This rearrangement joins TRBV20-1 to TRBJ2-5; 7 bases map to TRBD1. Sequenced material: PBMCs, either bulk or a sorted T-cell subset (CD4+, CD8+, memory, or dextramer-sorted; not recorded which), taken on the day of the yellow fever booster vaccination. This receptor was obtained from a man younger than 35 who received the YFV17D yellow fever vaccine. The CDR3 loop is CSAKWNRGETQYF. For the CDR3, the DNA is TGCAGTGCTAAATGGAACAGGGGCGAGACCCAGTACTTC.